What follows are 32 T cell receptor beta chains derived from one specimen sequenced in a study of cytomegalovirus exposure and HLA in healthy donors. PCR employed 60 Vbeta and 13 Jbeta primers. Sequenced by immunoSEQ multiplex PCR; TCRdb stores in-frame clones only, minus some. The sample includes roughly 89,000 clones, roughly four fifths of them seen just once. Source material: PBMCs. The source is a woman aged 25 to 45 in good health and CMV-seronegative.

The J gene is TRBJ2-5, the V gene TRBV9; 7 bases fit TRBD1. The end of the DNA is better explained by TRBJ2-7, so the J call may be wrong. CDR3 size: 16 residues. Germline V gene lookup returns CDR1 SGDLS and CDR2 YYNGEE. The chain's CDR3 is CASSVGPRDSLREQYF. The CDR3 bases are TGTGCCAGCAGCGTAGGTCCCCGGGACAGCCTCCGCGAGCAGTACTTC.

CDR3 protein: CASNRVFTGNTIYF. In nucleotides, the CDR3 is TGTGCCAGCAACAGAGTCTTTACTGGAAACACCATATATTTT. The chain carries TRBV28 and TRBJ1-3; D unclear. V dropped 7 bases and J dropped 2 bases, with 12 bases sitting between them. From germline, CDR1 is MDHEN and CDR2 SYDVKM. The CDR3 is made up of 14 amino acids.

This clone occurred a few times. This chain uses TRBV28 with TRBJ1-5; TRBD1 might be the D (6 bases). V was clipped by 6 bases and J by 5 bases, with 14 bases between them. The CDR3 loop spans 14 amino acids. Germline values: CDR1 MDHEN, CDR2 SYDVKM. CDR3 amino acids: CASRQQGSDQPQHF. The CDR3 bases are TGTGCCAGCAGGCAACAGGGTTCTGATCAGCCCCAGCATTTT.

The chain joins TRBV5-1 to TRBJ2-1, with 9 bases fitting TRBD2. Looked up from germline, CDR1 is SGHRS and CDR2 is YFSETQ. The length of the CDR3 is 16 residues. V lost 0 bases to trimming and J lost 6 bases; unmatched junction nucleotides: 7. CDR3 sequence (DNA): TGCGCCAGCAGCTTGGTCGCGGGAGGGCCGGGCAATGAGCAGTTCTTC. Amino acid sequence: CASSLVAGGPGNEQFF.

This chain uses TRBV7-9 with TRBJ2-1; the match to TRBD1 covers 8 bases. Germline V gives CDR1 SEHNR, CDR2 FQNEAQ (reference sequence). Germline trimming cut 8 bases from V and 5 bases from J; bases unmatched to any gene: 5. This CDR3 has 13 residues. CDR3 in DNA: TGTGCCAGCGGGGCAGGGGGCAACAATGAGCAGTTCTTC. It is translated as CASGAGGNNEQFF.

This rearrangement joins TRBV4-2 to TRBJ2-1; 10 positions match TRBD2. From germline, CDR1 is LGHNA and CDR2 YNFKEQ. The CDR3 covers 14 residues. Trimming cost V 0 bases and J 9 bases; bases outside gene matches: 2. In DNA form, the CDR3 reads TGTGCCAGCAGCCAAGAGGTAGCGGGGGGTGAGCAGTTCTTC. As protein: CASSQEVAGGEQFF.

The rearrangement uses TRBV18 and TRBJ1-1, with D possibly being TRBD1 (6 bases). CDR3 length equals 15 residues. V was trimmed by 0 bases and J by 0 bases, leaving 8 bases between them. The germline CDR1 and CDR2 sequences are KGHSH and LQKENI. CDR3 sequence reads: CASSPPDRLNTEAFF. The CDR3 DNA is TGTGCCAGCTCACCACCCGACAGGTTGAACACTGAAGCTTTCTTT. The whole variable domain, remainder taken from reference TRBV18 and TRBJ1-1, is NAGVMQNPRHLVRRRGQEARLRCSPMKGHSHVYWYRQLPEEGLKFMVYLQKENIIDESGMPKERFSAEFPKEGPSILRIQQVVRGDSAAYFCASSPPDRLNTEAFFGQGTRLTVV.

The V and J genes are TRBV6-4 and TRBJ1-5, with 7 positions matching TRBD1. V dropped 3 bases and J dropped 2; count of bases not matched to a gene: 1. Germline V gene data show CDR1 as MRHNA and CDR2 as SNTAGT. The CDR3 is 14 amino acids. CDR3 residues: CASSETGGNQPQHF. The CDR3 DNA reads TGTGCCAGCAGTGAAACAGGGGGCAATCAGCCCCAGCATTTT.

V is TRBV6-1 and J is TRBJ1-3; D is ambiguous. This CDR3 has 19 residues. V lost 2 bases to trimming and J lost 0 bases, with 20 bases between them. CDR1 is MNHNS and CDR2 is SASEGT in the germline V gene. The CDR3 sequence is CASSESPFSSGSSGNTIYF. As DNA, the CDR3 is TGTGCCAGCAGTGAATCCCCCTTCTCCAGCGGGAGCTCTGGAAACACCATATATTTT.

This clone appeared a few times. The rearrangement links TRBV19 to TRBJ2-7; 9 bases line up with TRBD2. V was clipped by 3 bases and J by 3 bases; unmatched bases: 9. Per germline, CDR1 LNHDA and CDR2 SQIVND (reference sequence). This CDR3 is 16 amino acids long. The CDR3 protein is CASSIPKAGGFYEQYF. The CDR3 DNA sequence: TGTGCCAGTAGTATCCCCAAAGCGGGAGGATTCTACGAGCAGTACTTC.

This clone was recorded only once. Written as DNA, the CDR3 is TGTGCCAGCAGTGAATCCCTCCAGGGTGCGGAGACCCAGTACTTC. It translates to CASSESLQGAETQYF. The genes are TRBV25-1 and TRBJ2-5; a possible D gene is TRBD1 (5 bases). The CDR3 sequence is 15 residues long. With 1 base removed from V and 5 bases from J, the gap between germline ends came to 14 bases. Germline V gene lookup returns CDR1 MGHDK and CDR2 SYGVNS. Together with reference TRBV25-1 and TRBJ2-5, the CDR3 gives the full variable domain: EADIYQTPRYLVIGTGKKITLECSQTMGHDKMYWYQQDPGMELHLIHYSYGVNSTEKGDLSSESTVSRIRTEHFPLTLESARPSHTSQYLCASSESLQGAETQYFGPGTRLLVL.

The chain couples TRBV21-1 to TRBJ2-3; no DNA check was done on the table's D call, TRBD2. TRBV21-1 is annotated as a pseudogene. The CDR3 is made up of 17 amino acids. This CDR3 reads CASTRGLEREGLDTQYF. The DNA for the CDR3 is TGTGCCAGCACCAGGGGACTGGAGCGGGAGGGGTTGGATACGCAGTATTTT.

J is TRBJ2-7 and V is TRBV11-1; 7 nucleotides align to TRBD1. Germline V gene data show CDR1 as SGHAT and CDR2 as FQDESV (reference sequence). This CDR3 comprises 14 residues. The ends lost 5 bases at V and 3 bases at J; junction bases unmatched: 7. The CDR3 loop reads CASSRVPGGYEQYF. CDR3 sequence (DNA): TGTGCCAGCAGCAGAGTCCCAGGGGGCTACGAGCAGTACTTC. The entire variable domain, with the rest obtained from reference TRBV11-1 and TRBJ2-7, is as follows: EAEVAQSPRYKITEKSQAVAFWCDPISGHATLYWYRQILGQGPELLVQFQDESVVDDSQLPKDRFSAERLKGVDSTLKIQPAELGDSAMYLCASSRVPGGYEQYFGPGTRLTVT.

The chain links TRBV4-1 to TRBJ1-1; D gene unclear. The ends were cut back, 1 base at V and 5 bases at J, with 8 bases in the middle. This CDR3 has 13 amino acids. Germline-derived CDR1 and CDR2 are MGHRA and YSYEKL. The CDR3, as DNA: TGCGCCAGCAGCCAAGGGAGGTTTACTGAAGCTTTCTTT. Residues: CASSQGRFTEAFF.

V is TRBV28 and J is TRBJ2-7, with 9 bases lining up with TRBD1. CDR1 MDHEN and CDR2 SYDVKM come from the germline V gene. The CDR3 contains 14 residues. Unmatched junction bases numbered 9, after V lost 6 bases and J lost 6 bases. The CDR3: CASSQYGTGSEQYF. The DNA of the CDR3 is TGTGCCAGCAGCCAGTACGGGACAGGGAGCGAGCAGTACTTC.

The chain is built from TRBV2 and TRBJ2-3, with 11 bases identical to TRBD2. This CDR3 is built from 15 residues. The germline gives CDR1 SNHLY, CDR2 FYNNEI. The junction had 5 bases not matched to a gene; V was cut back by 4 bases and J by 5 bases. CDR3 residues: CASSASGRSGDTQYF. The CDR3 coding sequence is TGTGCCAGCAGTGCTAGCGGGAGGTCTGGAGATACGCAGTATTTT.

The gene calls are TRBV15 and TRBJ1-2; 11 bases match TRBD1. After removal of 8 bases from V and 4 bases from J, the junction contained 15 bases not matched to a gene. Germline V lookup: CDR1 LNHNV, CDR2 YYDKDF (reference sequence). The CDR3 contains 17 residues. CDR3 in amino acids: CATGPHWGQGVTYGYTF. The CDR3 DNA reads TGTGCCACCGGGCCTCATTGGGGACAGGGGGTAACCTATGGCTACACCTTC. Combining the CDR3 with reference TRBV15 and TRBJ1-2 gives the whole variable domain DAMVIQNPRYQVTQFGKPVTLSCSQTLNHNVMYWYQQKSSQAPKLLFHYYDKDFNNEADTPDNFQSRRPNTSFCFLDIRSPGLGDTAMYLCATGPHWGQGVTYGYTFGSGTRLTVV.

The chain employs TRBV7-6 and TRBJ2-1; 8 positions match TRBD2. J lost 7 bases, V lost 1 base, and 9 bases had no gene match. Germline-derived CDR1 and CDR2 are SGHVS and FNYEAQ. This CDR3 region has 16 residues. This CDR3 reads CASSLVVGRGGNEQFF. Here the CDR3 DNA reads TGTGCCAGCAGCTTAGTTGTCGGGAGGGGAGGGAATGAGCAGTTCTTC.

This clone was seen more than once but under ten times. The V gene is TRBV28, the J gene TRBJ2-1; 8 bases align to TRBD2. V was clipped by 2 bases and J by 6 bases; unmatched bases: 3. The CDR3 runs to 14 residues. The germline V gene has CDR1 MDHEN and CDR2 SYDVKM. The CDR3 sequence: CASSLTTSANEQFF. The CDR3 nucleotides read TGTGCCAGCAGTTTAACGACTAGCGCCAATGAGCAGTTCTTC.

This chain links TRBV6-5 with TRBJ2-7; D is perhaps TRBD2 (5 bases). Trimming pared 5 bases from V and 4 bases from J, leaving 18 bases between. This CDR3 is 15 amino acids long. Germline CDR1 and CDR2: MNHEY and SVGAGI. This CDR3 is CASSPRGLVSYEQYF. The CDR3 DNA reads TGTGCCAGCAGTCCACGGGGTTTGGTGAGTTACGAGCAGTACTTC.

The genes are TRBV5-4 and TRBJ2-5, with 7 nucleotides matching TRBD1. The end of the DNA is better explained by TRBJ2-7, so the J call may be wrong. CDR1 is SGHNT, CDR2 YYREEE, per germline (reference sequence). This CDR3 spans 13 amino acids. The CDR3 sequence: CASSPGTDREQYF. The CDR3 bases are TGTGCCAGCAGCCCCGGGACAGACCGCGAGCAGTACTTC.

The CDR3 coding sequence is TGCGCCAGCAGCCCGAGGGTGAGCTCCTACGAGCAGTACTTC. Translating gives CASSPRVSSYEQYF. The chain has TRBV5-1 and TRBJ2-7; TRBD2 is a possible D gene (5 bases). The germline gives CDR1 SGHRS, CDR2 YFSETQ. The CDR3 length is 14 residues. Trimming removed 4 bases from V and 0 bases from J, with 11 bases in between.

The chain is built from TRBV18 and TRBJ1-5; 9 nucleotides agree with TRBD1. Germline V gives CDR1 KGHSH, CDR2 LQKENI. This CDR3 is built from 14 residues. V shed 3 bases, J shed 7 bases, and the junction held 4 bases outside the gene matches. The CDR3 DNA reads as TGTGCCAGCTCACCGACAGGGGGAGAGCAGCCCCAGCATTTT. Its protein is CASSPTGGEQPQHF.

This chain uses TRBV7-2 with TRBJ1-4; unclear D gene. Germline values: CDR1 SGHTA, CDR2 FQGNSA. The CDR3 is made up of 16 amino acids. Deletions cut 3 bases from V and 7 bases from J, with 18 bases between. DNA for the CDR3: TGTGCCAGCAGCTTCAATTCCCCGGGGTCGGGTGAAAAACTGTTTTTT. Protein: CASSFNSPGSGEKLFF.

The chain employs TRBV5-1 and TRBJ1-1; 9 nucleotides line up with TRBD1. Germline CDR1 SGHRS, CDR2 YFSETQ. The J segment lost 2 bases and the V segment lost 4 bases, leaving 6 bases of the junction unmatched. The CDR3 has 15 amino acids. CDR3 sequence: CASSGRDRENTEAFF. The CDR3 DNA sequence: TGCGCCAGCAGCGGGCGGGACAGGGAAAACACTGAAGCTTTCTTT.

This clone was counted only a few times. The V call is TRBV28, the J call TRBJ2-1; 9 nucleotides match TRBD2. V lost 10 bases, J lost 5 bases, and 9 bases stayed unmatched. Germline assignment: CDR1 MDHEN and CDR2 SYDVKM. The CDR3 is 14 amino acids. CDR3 region: CAISIAGDNNEQFF. Here the CDR3 DNA reads TGTGCCATTTCAATAGCGGGAGACAACAATGAGCAGTTCTTC.

The J gene is TRBJ2-1, the V gene TRBV19; tentatively, D is TRBD2 (5 bases). This CDR3 spans 15 amino acids. The germline CDR1 and CDR2 sequences are LNHDA and SQIVND (reference sequence). The germline V and J ends were trimmed by 3 bases and 3 bases, with 12 bases remaining between them. The CDR3 DNA follows: TGTGCCAGTAGTATCCGGGGTCATGGCTACAATGAGCAGTTCTTC. It codes for CASSIRGHGYNEQFF. The whole variable domain, filled in from reference TRBV19 and TRBJ2-1, reads DGGITQSPKYLFRKEGQNVTLSCEQNLNHDAMYWYRQDPGQGLRLIYYSQIVNDFQKGDIAEGYSVSREKKESFPLTVTSAQKNPTAFYLCASSIRGHGYNEQFFGPGTRLTVL.

This clone was seen more than once but under ten times. The chain combines TRBV19 with TRBJ1-2; tentative D call: TRBD1 (6 bases). V was cut by 7 bases and J by 3 bases, with 15 bases left in between. The germline CDR1 and CDR2 sequences are LNHDA and SQIVND (reference sequence). The CDR3 is 14 amino acids. DNA of the CDR3: TGTGCCAGTAAGAAAAGAGGGGGATACTATGGCTACACCTTC. It yields the protein CASKKRGGYYGYTF.

The gene calls are TRBV6-5 and TRBJ2-5, with a tentative D call TRBD1 (6 bases). V lost 6 bases, J lost 1 base, and 9 bases lay in between. The CDR3 has 13 amino acids. Germline values: CDR1 MNHEY, CDR2 SVGAGI. The CDR3 reads CASSSDSQETQYF. CDR3 DNA sequence: TGTGCCAGCAGCTCGGACAGCCAAGAGACCCAGTACTTC.

This clone was recorded once. The J gene is TRBJ1-1, the V gene TRBV5-1; 12 bases line up with TRBD1. V gave up 4 bases and J gave up 4 bases; unmatched junction bases: 8. The CDR3 sequence is 16 residues long. Germline CDR1 SGHRS, CDR2 YFSETQ. Written as DNA, the CDR3 is TGCGCCAGCAGCCCCGGGACAGGGGGCGCCGGCACTGAAGCTTTCTTT. Its protein is CASSPGTGGAGTEAFF.

V and J are TRBV29-1 and TRBJ2-7, with TRBD1 matching 7 bases. Trimming removed 6 bases from V and 5 bases from J; junction bases left unmatched: 7. Germline V gene lookup returns CDR1 SQVTM and CDR2 ANQGSEA. The CDR3 is 12 residues long. CDR3 in DNA: TGCAGCGTATGGGGGACAGTCGACGAGCAGTACTTC. Residues: CSVWGTVDEQYF.

The gene calls are TRBV6-1 and TRBJ1-4, with TRBD1 as a possible D gene (6 bases). The CDR3 totals 15 residues. CDR1 and CDR2 (germline): MNHNS, SASEGT. V was trimmed by 4 bases and J by 3 bases, leaving 12 bases between them. The CDR3 nucleotides read TGTGCCAGCAGTGTCAACAGGGCGGCTAATGAAAAACTGTTTTTT. Its protein is CASSVNRAANEKLFF.